One sample yielded the 11 T cell receptor beta chains listed below, sequenced in a study of CD8+ T cells in alopecia areata. Treatment here: oral pan-JAK inhibitor, 5-10 mg twice daily. Once RNA had been extracted, it was reverse transcribed into cDNA to act as the sequencing template. Sequenced by immunoSEQ multiplex PCR; TCRdb stores in-frame clones only, minus some. The table lists roughly 250,000 clones, over 45% of them singletons, with more than 0.85% in the top ten. Sequenced here: CD4+ T cells sorted from blood, sampled around week 54, from a patient treated with tofacitinib. The source of these receptors is a human donor with alopecia areata.

CDR3 protein: CASSPRTSGTDTQYF. The CDR3 nucleotides read TGTGCCAGCAGCCCAAGGACTAGCGGCACAGATACGCAGTATTTT. This sequence joins TRBV5-4 and TRBJ2-3, with 9 positions matching TRBD2. CDR3 length equals 15 residues. Germline lookup yields CDR1 SGHNT and CDR2 YYREEE (reference sequence). The V and J ends lost 4 bases and 1 base, in that order; junction bases with no gene match: 4.

The chain carries TRBV29-1 and TRBJ1-2; D ambiguous. The CDR3 runs 12 residues. V was pared by 2 bases and J by 7 bases, with 11 bases between. In germline, CDR1 is SQVTM, CDR2 ANQGSEA. The CDR3 bases are TGCAGCGTTGAAAATCGTACAGCTGGCTACACCTTC. Its translation: CSVENRTAGYTF.

The chain carries TRBV5-1 and TRBJ2-1; TRBD1 matches 9 bases. The CDR3 is 14 amino acids. Germline V gives CDR1 SGHRS, CDR2 YFSETQ. The trim removed 5 bases at V and 4 bases at J, leaving 4 bases unmatched. The CDR3 loop reads CASRRDRAYNEQFF. The CDR3 DNA reads as TGCGCCAGCAGGCGGGACAGGGCATACAATGAGCAGTTCTTC.

The genes are TRBV19 and TRBJ2-6; D is possibly TRBD1 or TRBD2 (5 bases each). The germline V gene has CDR1 LNHDA and CDR2 SQIVND (reference sequence). There are 17 residues in the CDR3. Trimming removed 4 bases from V and 0 bases from J, with 13 bases in between. The CDR3 protein is CASSSPGLGSGANVLTF. The CDR3 nucleotides read TGTGCCAGTAGTAGCCCGGGGCTTGGCTCTGGGGCCAACGTCCTGACTTTC.

V usage is TRBV9 and J usage is TRBJ1-1, with a weak D call TRBD1 (5 bases). V was trimmed by 2 bases and J by 0 bases, leaving 8 bases between them. Germline CDR1 is SGDLS and CDR2 is YYNGEE. This CDR3 is 14 amino acids long. CDR3: CASSVDSMNTEAFF. In nucleotides, the CDR3 is TGTGCCAGCAGCGTCGACAGTATGAACACTGAAGCTTTCTTT.

This clone came up once. The rearrangement joins TRBV7-2 to TRBJ1-5; D not certain. V was cut by 0 bases and J by 2 bases, with 5 bases left in between. This CDR3 region has 14 residues. Germline lookup yields CDR1 SGHTA and CDR2 FQGNSA. DNA of the CDR3: TGTGCCAGCAGCTTAGCGGGAGGCAATCAGCCCCAGCATTTT. As protein: CASSLAGGNQPQHF.

The V gene is TRBV30, the J gene TRBJ2-1, with 9 bases fitting TRBD2. Germline-derived CDR1 and CDR2 are GTSNPN and SVGIG (reference sequence). CDR3 length: 17 amino acids. The J segment lost 1 base and the V segment lost 0 bases, leaving 7 bases of the junction unmatched. CDR3 amino acids: CAWSVPLAGLSYNEQFF. The CDR3 DNA sequence: TGTGCCTGGAGTGTACCCCTAGCGGGGTTATCCTACAATGAGCAGTTCTTC. The full variable domain, its missing parts supplied by reference TRBV30 and TRBJ2-1, is SQTIHQWPATLVQPVGSPLSLECTVEGTSNPNLYWYRQAAGRGLQLLFYSVGIGQISSEVPQNLSASRPQDRQFILSSKKLLLSDSGFYLCAWSVPLAGLSYNEQFFGPGTRLTVL.

This clone has just a few counts. The genes are TRBV6-6 and TRBJ1-6; 7 nucleotides agree with TRBD1. The V and J ends lost 8 bases and 8 bases, in that order; junction bases with no gene match: 6. Per germline, CDR1 MNHNY and CDR2 SVGAGI (reference sequence). The CDR3 consists of 13 residues. The chain's CDR3 is CASERQGDSPLHF. For the CDR3, the DNA is TGTGCCAGCGAGAGACAGGGAGATTCACCCCTCCACTTT.

Note on this clone: This CDR3 is also generated by other DNA sequences in the sample. The rearrangement uses TRBV30 and TRBJ1-5; D unclear. The CDR3 is 13 residues long. Germline V gene lookup returns CDR1 GTSNPN and CDR2 SVGIG (reference sequence). Trimming removed 4 bases from V and 0 bases from J, with 7 bases in between. Here the CDR3 DNA reads TGTGCCTGGACCGACAATAGCAATCAGCCCCAGCATTTT. This sequence encodes CAWTDNSNQPQHF.

In this sample, this clone turned up a few times. This chain connects TRBV7-9 to TRBJ2-3; D may match TRBD1 or TRBD2 (6 bases each). This CDR3 is 15 amino acids long. CDR1 and CDR2 from the germline V gene are SEHNR and FQNEAQ (reference sequence). Trimming shortened V by 3 bases and J by 4 bases, and 14 bases separated the two germline ends. CDR3 in DNA: TGTGCCAGCAGCTTTCTCCCGGGGGCGGCAGATACGCAGTATTTT. Its translation: CASSFLPGAADTQYF.

This sequence joins TRBV4-3 and TRBJ1-2; no definite D call. Germline-derived CDR1 and CDR2 are LGHNA and YSLEER. Trimming left V 3 bases short and J 4 bases short, with 21 bases between. The CDR3 extends over 17 amino acids. The CDR3 coding sequence is TGCGCCAGCAGCCAGGACTCCCTCGCGCGGGATAGCTATGGCTACACCTTC. Encoded protein: CASSQDSLARDSYGYTF.